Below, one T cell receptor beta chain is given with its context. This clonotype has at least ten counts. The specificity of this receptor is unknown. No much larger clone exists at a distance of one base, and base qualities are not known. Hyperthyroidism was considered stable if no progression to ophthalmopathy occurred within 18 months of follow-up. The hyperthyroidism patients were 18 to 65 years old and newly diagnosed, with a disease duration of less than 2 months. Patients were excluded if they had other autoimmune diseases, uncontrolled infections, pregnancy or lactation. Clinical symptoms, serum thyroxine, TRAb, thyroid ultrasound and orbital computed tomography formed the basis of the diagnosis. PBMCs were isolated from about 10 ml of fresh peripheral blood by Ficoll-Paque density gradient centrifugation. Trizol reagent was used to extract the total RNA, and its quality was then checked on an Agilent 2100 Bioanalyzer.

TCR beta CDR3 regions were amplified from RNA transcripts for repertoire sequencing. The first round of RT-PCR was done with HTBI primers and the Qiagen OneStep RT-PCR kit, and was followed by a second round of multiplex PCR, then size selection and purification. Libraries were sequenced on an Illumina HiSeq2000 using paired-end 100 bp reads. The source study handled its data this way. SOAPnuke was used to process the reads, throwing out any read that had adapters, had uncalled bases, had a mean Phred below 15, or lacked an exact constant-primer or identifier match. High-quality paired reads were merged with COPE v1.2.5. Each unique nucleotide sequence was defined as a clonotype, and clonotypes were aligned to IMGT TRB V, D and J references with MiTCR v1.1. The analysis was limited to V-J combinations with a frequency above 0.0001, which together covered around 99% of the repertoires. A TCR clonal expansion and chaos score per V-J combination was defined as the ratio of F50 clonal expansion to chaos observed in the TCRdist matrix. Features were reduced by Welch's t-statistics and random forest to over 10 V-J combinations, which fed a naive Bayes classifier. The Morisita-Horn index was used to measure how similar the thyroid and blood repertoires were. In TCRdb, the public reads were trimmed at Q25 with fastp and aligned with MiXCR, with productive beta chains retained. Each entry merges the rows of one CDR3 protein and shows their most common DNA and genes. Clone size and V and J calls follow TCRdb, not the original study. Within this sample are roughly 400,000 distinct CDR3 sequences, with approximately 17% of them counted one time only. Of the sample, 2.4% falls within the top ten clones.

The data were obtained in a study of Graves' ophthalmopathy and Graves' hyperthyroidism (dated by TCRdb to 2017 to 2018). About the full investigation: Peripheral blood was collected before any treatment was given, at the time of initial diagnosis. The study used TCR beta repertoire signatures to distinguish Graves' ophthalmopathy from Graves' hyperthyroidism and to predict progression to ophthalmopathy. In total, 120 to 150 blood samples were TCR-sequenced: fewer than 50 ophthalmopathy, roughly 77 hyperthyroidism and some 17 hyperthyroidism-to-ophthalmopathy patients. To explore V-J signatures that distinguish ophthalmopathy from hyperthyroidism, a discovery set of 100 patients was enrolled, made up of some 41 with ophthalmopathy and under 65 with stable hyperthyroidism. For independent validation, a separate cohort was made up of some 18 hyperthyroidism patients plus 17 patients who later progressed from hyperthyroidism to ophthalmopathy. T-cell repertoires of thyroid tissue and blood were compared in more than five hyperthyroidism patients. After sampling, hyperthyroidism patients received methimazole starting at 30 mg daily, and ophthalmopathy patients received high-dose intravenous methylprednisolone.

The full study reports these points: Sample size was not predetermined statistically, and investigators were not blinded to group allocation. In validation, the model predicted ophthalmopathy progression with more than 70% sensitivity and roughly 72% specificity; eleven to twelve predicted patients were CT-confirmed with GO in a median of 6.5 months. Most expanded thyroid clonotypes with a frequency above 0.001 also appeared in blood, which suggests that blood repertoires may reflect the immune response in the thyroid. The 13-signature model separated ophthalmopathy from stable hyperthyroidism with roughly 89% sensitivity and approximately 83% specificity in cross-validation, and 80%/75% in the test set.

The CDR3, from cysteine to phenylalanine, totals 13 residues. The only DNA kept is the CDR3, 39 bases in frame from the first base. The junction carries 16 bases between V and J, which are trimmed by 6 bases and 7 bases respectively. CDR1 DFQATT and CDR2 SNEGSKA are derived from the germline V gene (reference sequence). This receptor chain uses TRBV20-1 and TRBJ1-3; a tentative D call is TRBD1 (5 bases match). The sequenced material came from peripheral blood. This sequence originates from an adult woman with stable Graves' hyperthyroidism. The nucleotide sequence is TGCAGTGCCAGAAGTTCCGGGGGGAACACCATATATTTT. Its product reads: CSARSSGGNTIYF.